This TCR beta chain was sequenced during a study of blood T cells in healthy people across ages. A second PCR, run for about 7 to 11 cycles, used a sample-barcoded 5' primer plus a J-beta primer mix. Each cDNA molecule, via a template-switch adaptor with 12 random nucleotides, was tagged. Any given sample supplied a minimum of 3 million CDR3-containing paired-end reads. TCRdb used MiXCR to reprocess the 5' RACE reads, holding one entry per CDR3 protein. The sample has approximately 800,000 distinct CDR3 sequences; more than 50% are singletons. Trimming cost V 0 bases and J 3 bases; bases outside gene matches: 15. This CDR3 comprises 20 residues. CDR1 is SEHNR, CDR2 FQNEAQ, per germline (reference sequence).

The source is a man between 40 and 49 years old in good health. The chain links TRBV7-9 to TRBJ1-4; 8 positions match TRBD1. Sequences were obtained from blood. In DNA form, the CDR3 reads TGTGCCAGCAGCTTAGCGCGATCGGGGACCCAGACAGGGGCTAATGAAAAACTGTTTTTT. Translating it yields CASSLARSGTQTGANEKLFF.